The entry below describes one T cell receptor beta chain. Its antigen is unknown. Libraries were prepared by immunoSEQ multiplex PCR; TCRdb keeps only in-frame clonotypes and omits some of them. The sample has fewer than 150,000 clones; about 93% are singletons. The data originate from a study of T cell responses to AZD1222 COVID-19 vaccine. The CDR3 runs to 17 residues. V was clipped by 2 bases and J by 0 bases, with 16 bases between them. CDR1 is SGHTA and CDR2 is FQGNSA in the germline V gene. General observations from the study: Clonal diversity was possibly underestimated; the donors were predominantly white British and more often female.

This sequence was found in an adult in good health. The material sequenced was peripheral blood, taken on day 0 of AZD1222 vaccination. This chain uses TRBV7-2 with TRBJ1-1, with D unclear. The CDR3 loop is CASSLSSAGLMNTEAFF. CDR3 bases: TGTGCCAGCAGCTTATCATCCGCTGGGTTGATGAACACTGAAGCTTTCTTT.